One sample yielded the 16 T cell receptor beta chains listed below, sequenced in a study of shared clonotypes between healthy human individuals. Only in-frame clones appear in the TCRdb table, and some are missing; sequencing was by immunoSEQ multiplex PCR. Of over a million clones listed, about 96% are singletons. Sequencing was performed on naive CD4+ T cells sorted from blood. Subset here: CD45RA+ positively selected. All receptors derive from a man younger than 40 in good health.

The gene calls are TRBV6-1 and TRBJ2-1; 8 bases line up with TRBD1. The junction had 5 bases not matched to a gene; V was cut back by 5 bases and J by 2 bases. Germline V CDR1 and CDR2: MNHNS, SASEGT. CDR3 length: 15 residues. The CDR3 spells CASSPPGGTYNEQFF. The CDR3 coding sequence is TGTGCCAGCAGTCCCCCAGGGGGCACCTACAATGAGCAGTTCTTC.

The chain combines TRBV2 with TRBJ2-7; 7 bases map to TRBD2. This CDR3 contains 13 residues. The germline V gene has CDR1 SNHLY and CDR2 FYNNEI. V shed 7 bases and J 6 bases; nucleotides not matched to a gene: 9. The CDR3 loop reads CASTRERLFEQYF. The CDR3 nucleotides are TGTGCCAGCACGCGGGAGCGTCTCTTCGAGCAGTACTTC.

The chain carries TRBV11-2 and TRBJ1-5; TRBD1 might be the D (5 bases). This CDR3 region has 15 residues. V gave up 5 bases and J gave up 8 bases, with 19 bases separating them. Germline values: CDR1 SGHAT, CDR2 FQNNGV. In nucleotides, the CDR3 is TGTGCCAGCAGCCCCCAGGGAGTACCTCGGGAGCCCCAGCATTTT. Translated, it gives CASSPQGVPREPQHF.

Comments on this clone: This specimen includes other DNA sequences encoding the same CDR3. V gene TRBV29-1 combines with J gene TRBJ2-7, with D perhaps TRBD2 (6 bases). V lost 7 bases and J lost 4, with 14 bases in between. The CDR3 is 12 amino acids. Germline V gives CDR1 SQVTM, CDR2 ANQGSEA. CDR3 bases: TGCAGCGCGGGCGGGGCAGGGTACGAGCAGTACTTC. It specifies CSAGGAGYEQYF.

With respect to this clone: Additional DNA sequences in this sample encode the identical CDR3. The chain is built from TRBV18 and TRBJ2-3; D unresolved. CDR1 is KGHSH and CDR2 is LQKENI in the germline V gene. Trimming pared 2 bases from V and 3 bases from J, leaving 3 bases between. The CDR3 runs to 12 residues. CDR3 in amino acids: CASSPGTDTQYF. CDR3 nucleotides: TGTGCCAGCTCACCAGGTACAGATACGCAGTATTTT.

The CDR3 here is CASSPRSNGRATSYEQYF. The DNA for the CDR3 is TGTGCCAGCAGCCCTCGGTCTAACGGGAGGGCCACATCCTACGAGCAGTACTTC. The rearrangement uses TRBV7-8 and TRBJ2-7, with 8 positions matching TRBD2. This CDR3 contains 18 residues. After removal of 5 bases from V and 1 base from J, the junction contained 16 bases not matched to a gene. Germline V gives CDR1 SGHVS, CDR2 FQNEAQ.

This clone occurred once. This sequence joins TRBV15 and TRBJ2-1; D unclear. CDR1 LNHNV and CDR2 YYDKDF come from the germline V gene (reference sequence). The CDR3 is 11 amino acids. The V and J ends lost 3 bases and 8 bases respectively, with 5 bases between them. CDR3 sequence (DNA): TGTGCCACCAGCAGTGCCTATGAGCAGTTCTTC. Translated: CATSSAYEQFF.

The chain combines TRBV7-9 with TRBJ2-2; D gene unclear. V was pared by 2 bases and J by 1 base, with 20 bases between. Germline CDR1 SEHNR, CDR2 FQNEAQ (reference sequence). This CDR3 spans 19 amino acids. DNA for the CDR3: TGTGCCAGCAGCTTAAATAGATGGGGTGCGCTGGAGAACACCGGGGAGCTGTTTTTT. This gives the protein CASSLNRWGALENTGELFF.

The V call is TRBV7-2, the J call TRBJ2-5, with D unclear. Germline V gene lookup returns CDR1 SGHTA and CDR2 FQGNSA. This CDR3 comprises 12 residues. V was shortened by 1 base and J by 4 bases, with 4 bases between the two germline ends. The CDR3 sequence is CASSLGVETQYF. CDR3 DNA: TGTGCCAGCAGCTTAGGGGTAGAGACCCAGTACTTC.

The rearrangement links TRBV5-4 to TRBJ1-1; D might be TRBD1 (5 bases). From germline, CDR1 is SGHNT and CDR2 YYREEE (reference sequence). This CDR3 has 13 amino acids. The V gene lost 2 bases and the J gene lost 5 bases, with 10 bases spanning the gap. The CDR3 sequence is CASSLGVRTEAFF. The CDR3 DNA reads TGTGCCAGCAGCTTAGGGGTTCGGACTGAAGCTTTCTTT.

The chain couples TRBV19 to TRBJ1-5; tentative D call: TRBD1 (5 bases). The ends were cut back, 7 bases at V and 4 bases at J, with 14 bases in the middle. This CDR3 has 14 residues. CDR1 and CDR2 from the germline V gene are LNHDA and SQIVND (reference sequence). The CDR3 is CASNPLAGNQPQHF. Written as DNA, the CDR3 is TGTGCCAGTAACCCTCTGGCAGGGAATCAGCCCCAGCATTTT.

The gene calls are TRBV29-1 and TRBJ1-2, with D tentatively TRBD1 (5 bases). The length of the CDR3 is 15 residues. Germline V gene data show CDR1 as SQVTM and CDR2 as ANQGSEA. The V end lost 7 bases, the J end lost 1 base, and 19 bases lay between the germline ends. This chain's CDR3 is CSAHPLGEGNYGYTF. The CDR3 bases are TGCAGCGCCCACCCGTTGGGGGAGGGTAACTATGGCTACACCTTC.

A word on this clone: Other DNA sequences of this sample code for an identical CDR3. CDR3 loop: CASSWDRGTDTQYF. DNA of the CDR3: TGCGCCAGCAGTTGGGACAGGGGCACAGATACGCAGTATTTT. The rearrangement joins TRBV5-1 to TRBJ2-3, with 9 bases matching TRBD1. This CDR3 has 14 residues. J lost 1 base, V lost 5 bases, and 2 bases had no gene match. The germline CDR1 and CDR2 sequences are SGHRS and YFSETQ.

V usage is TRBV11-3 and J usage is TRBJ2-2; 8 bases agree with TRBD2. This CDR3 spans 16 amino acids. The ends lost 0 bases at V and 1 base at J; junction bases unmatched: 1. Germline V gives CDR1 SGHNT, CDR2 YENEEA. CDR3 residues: CASSLDLAGNTGELFF. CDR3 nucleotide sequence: TGTGCCAGCAGCTTAGATCTAGCGGGGAACACCGGGGAGCTGTTTTTT.

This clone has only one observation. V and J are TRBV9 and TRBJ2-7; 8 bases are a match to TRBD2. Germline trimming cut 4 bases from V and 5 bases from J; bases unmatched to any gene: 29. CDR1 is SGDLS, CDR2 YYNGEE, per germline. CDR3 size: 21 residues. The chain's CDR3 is CASSPCGLLVAGTGLANEQYF. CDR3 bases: TGTGCCAGCAGCCCGTGTGGACTTCTGGTAGCGGGAACCGGCTTGGCTAACGAGCAGTACTTC.

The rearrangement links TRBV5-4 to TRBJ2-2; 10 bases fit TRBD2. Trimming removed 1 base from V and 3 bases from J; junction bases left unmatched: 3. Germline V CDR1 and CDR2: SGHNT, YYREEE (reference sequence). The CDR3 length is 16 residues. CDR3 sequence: CASSLPSGSHTGELFF. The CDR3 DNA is TGTGCCAGCAGCTTGCCTAGCGGGAGTCACACCGGGGAGCTGTTTTTT.